A single sample is the source of the 14 T cell receptor beta chains below, sequenced in a study of cytotoxic CD8 clonotypes in ibrutinib-treated CLL. Repertoires were generated with immunoSEQ multiplex PCR, while TCRdb's copy carries only in-frame clones and drops some. Of about 300,000 clones listed, 60% to 80% are singletons. This sample comprised PBMCs, obtained at disease progression, from a patient treated with ibrutinib. The receptors come from a human donor with chronic lymphocytic leukemia.

This clone has only a few counts. The chain employs TRBV5-1 and TRBJ2-1; 8 bases map to TRBD1. The CDR3 consists of 12 residues. J lost 7 bases, V lost 3 bases, and 0 bases had no gene match. Germline CDR1 and CDR2: SGHRS and YFSETQ. CDR3 DNA: TGCGCCAGCAGCTGGGACAGGAATGAGCAGTTCTTC. Its translation: CASSWDRNEQFF.

The V call is TRBV29-1, the J call TRBJ1-1; 9 nucleotides agree with TRBD1. Germline V gene lookup returns CDR1 SQVTM and CDR2 ANQGSEA. The V gene end was trimmed by 6 bases and the J gene end by 2 bases; junction bases not matched to a gene: 7. The CDR3 consists of 14 residues. CDR3 bases: TGCAGCGTCGTGACAGGGGGTGCCAACACTGAAGCTTTCTTT. Residues: CSVVTGGANTEAFF.

V usage is TRBV12-5 and J usage is TRBJ1-1; a possible D gene is TRBD1 (5 bases). The V gene's germline CDR1 is LGHNT and CDR2 FRNRAP. Trimming pared 5 bases from V and 1 base from J, leaving 11 bases between. The CDR3 spans 14 residues. The DNA of the CDR3 is TGTGCTAGTGGTGGGACCGATCGGAACACTGAAGCTTTCTTT. This sequence encodes CASGGTDRNTEAFF.

J is TRBJ2-7 and V is TRBV5-1, with 7 bases identical to TRBD1. V trimming: 3 bases; J trimming: 1 base; junction bases outside the gene matches: 1. The CDR3 totals 13 residues. In germline, CDR1 is SGHRS, CDR2 YFSETQ. This CDR3 reads CASSWGQSYEQYF. The CDR3 region has the DNA TGCGCCAGCAGCTGGGGACAGTCCTACGAGCAGTACTTC.

The chain has TRBV27 and TRBJ1-2; TRBD1 matches at 7 bases. This CDR3 spans 14 amino acids. Germline V gene sequence: CDR1 MNHEY, CDR2 SMNVEV (reference sequence). Trimming at V came to 2 bases and at J to 4 bases, leaving 4 bases not matched to a gene. CDR3 residues: CASSLVGQLYGYTF. CDR3 nucleotides: TGTGCCAGCAGTTTAGTGGGACAGCTCTATGGCTACACCTTC.

The chain combines TRBV29-1 with TRBJ2-5, with 7 nucleotides matching TRBD1. This CDR3 has 15 residues. J was trimmed by 5 bases and V by 4 bases; bases with no gene match: 13. Germline V gene lookup returns CDR1 SQVTM and CDR2 ANQGSEA. The CDR3 region has the DNA TGCAGCGTTGCCCTAAACAGGGGCCGCCGGGAGACCCAGTACTTC. Its protein product is CSVALNRGRRETQYF. Full variable domain (remainder filled in from reference TRBV29-1 and TRBJ2-5): SAVISQKPSRDICQRGTSLTIQCQVDSQVTMMFWYRQQPGQSLTLIATANQGSEATYESGFVIDKFPISRPNLTFSTLTVSNMSPEDSSIYLCSVALNRGRRETQYFGPGTRLLVL.

The CDR3 nucleotides are TGTGCCAGCAGGATTTTAAGGGACCCCCTCCACTTT. This gives the protein CASRILRDPLHF. The chain employs TRBV2 and TRBJ1-6; possibly TRBD1 for D (5 bases). V was pared by 6 bases and J by 13 bases, with 13 bases between. The CDR3 extends over 12 amino acids. Germline V CDR1 and CDR2: SNHLY, FYNNEI.

The V and J genes are TRBV27 and TRBJ2-1, with D tentatively TRBD1 or TRBD2 (5 bases each). This CDR3 contains 16 residues. Germline V CDR1 and CDR2: MNHEY, SMNVEV (reference sequence). Trimming took 7 bases from V and 3 from J, leaving 19 bases between them. The CDR3 here is CASNITRGSVYNEQFF. The CDR3 DNA reads TGTGCCAGCAATATAACTAGGGGTTCGGTCTACAATGAGCAGTTCTTC.

The chain links TRBV5-4 to TRBJ2-5, with 11 positions matching TRBD1. After removal of 3 bases from V and 5 bases from J, the junction contained 6 bases not matched to a gene. This CDR3 region has 15 residues. Germline lookup yields CDR1 SGHNT and CDR2 YYREEE (reference sequence). CDR3 nucleotide sequence: TGTGCCAGCAGCTGGGGACAGGGGGTAGGGGAGACCCAGTACTTC. This gives the protein CASSWGQGVGETQYF.

The table lists this clone with a few counts. The junction does not match germline at one end; this may be a read error. The chain links TRBV15 to TRBJ1-2, with D maybe TRBD1 (6 bases). CDR1 and CDR2 from the germline V gene are LNHNV and YYDKDF (reference sequence). This CDR3 spans 12 amino acids. The CDR3: CATSRDQIPGHF. The DNA for the CDR3 is TGTGCCACCAGCAGAGATCAGATTCCGGGACACTTC.

J is TRBJ2-5 and V is TRBV6-4; TRBD2 matches 7 bases. The J segment lost 4 bases and the V segment lost 2 bases, leaving 1 base of the junction unmatched. The germline CDR1 and CDR2 sequences are MRHNA and SNTAGT. The CDR3 extends over 13 amino acids. This chain's CDR3 is CASSDREGETQYF. DNA for the CDR3: TGTGCCAGCAGTGACAGGGAGGGAGAGACCCAGTACTTC.

The chain links TRBV10-1 to TRBJ2-7, with 11 nucleotides matching TRBD1. With V trimmed by 6 bases and J by 6 bases, 10 bases remained unmatched. This CDR3 region has 15 residues. CDR1 is WNHNN and CDR2 is SYGVQD in the germline V gene (reference sequence). CDR3 bases: TGCGCCAGCAGGAGAGGACAGGGGGCTGTCCGCGAGCAGTACTTC. Amino acid sequence: CASRRGQGAVREQYF.

This clone was seen a handful of times. The chain links TRBV9 to TRBJ1-2, with D perhaps matching TRBD1 (6 bases). CDR1 is SGDLS, CDR2 YYNGEE, per germline. V lost 4 bases, J lost 3 bases, and 10 bases lay in between. This CDR3 contains 13 residues. As DNA, the CDR3 is TGTGCCAGCAGCCTACAGGGTGACTATGGCTACACCTTC. The encoded protein is CASSLQGDYGYTF.

The chain has TRBV7-9 and TRBJ1-2; no definite D call. Germline CDR1 SEHNR, CDR2 FQNEAQ (reference sequence). This CDR3 spans 13 amino acids. V lost 1 base, J lost 4 bases, and 7 bases lay in between. The CDR3 here is CASSLDGTYGYTF. CDR3 nucleotides: TGTGCCAGCAGCTTAGACGGAACCTATGGCTACACCTTC.